These 2 T cell receptor beta chains were all obtained from the same sample, sequenced in a study of control samples from healthy donors and cancer patients. The assay was immunoSEQ multiplex PCR, and TCRdb's table has in-frame clones only and misses some. The table includes more than 95,000 clones, around 86% detected once. The sample taken for sequencing was blood. These receptors originate from a man aged 35-49 years in good health.

This chain joins TRBV29-1 and TRBJ2-7; the match to TRBD1 covers 8 bases. This CDR3 is built from 14 residues. The V and J ends lost 0 bases and 2 bases, in that order; junction bases with no gene match: 3. Germline-derived CDR1 and CDR2 are SQVTM and ANQGSEA. The CDR3 loop reads CSVEEIQGAYEQYF. The CDR3, as DNA: TGCAGCGTTGAAGAGATACAGGGGGCCTACGAGCAGTACTTC.

This sequence joins TRBV19 and TRBJ1-2; TRBD1 might be the D (5 bases). Trimming pared 7 bases from V and 6 bases from J, leaving 12 bases between. The germline V gene encodes CDR1 LNHDA and CDR2 SQIVND (reference sequence). The CDR3 has 12 residues. In nucleotides, the CDR3 is TGTGCCAGTACAGGCCAGGGAGATGGCTACACCTTC. Its protein product is CASTGQGDGYTF.